This T cell receptor beta chain emerged from a study of early T cells in non-severe SARS-CoV-2 infection. Study at large: Chains were unpaired, as sequencing was done on bulk RNA from unsorted whole blood.

Trimming at V came to 6 bases and at J to 3 bases, leaving 8 bases not matched to a gene. Germline CDR1 and CDR2: MNHEY and SVGAGI. This CDR3 spans 16 amino acids. This clonotype was observed at least ten times. Its antigen is undetermined. Findings of the study overall: VDJdb matches were skewed toward anti-spike CD8 T cell responses.

cDNA molecules, individually, were tagged with unique molecular identifiers. TCRdb used MiXCR to reprocess the 5' RACE reads, holding one entry per CDR3 protein. The table shows about 45,000 distinct CDR3 sequences, with more than 9% occurring only once. Sequencing was performed on whole blood. The clonotype originates from an adult who was a healthcare worker with PCR-confirmed SARS-CoV-2 infection or an uninfected control (not recorded which). The rearrangement joins TRBV6-5 to TRBJ1-2, with TRBD1 matching 12 bases. The CDR3 DNA follows: TGTGCCAGCAGACAGCCGGGACAGGGGGCGTACTATGGCTACACCTTC. It encodes CASRQPGQGAYYGYTF.